Following are 22 T cell receptor beta chains from one sample sequenced in a study of blood T cell repertoires in COVID-19. Clones were read by immunoSEQ multiplex PCR, and TCRdb kept only the in-frame ones, dropping some. The sample shows over 85,000 clones, 65% to 90% of them seen only once. Sequenced: peripheral blood. The origin of the receptors is a man aged 55 to 69 with acute or convalescent COVID-19.

The chain couples TRBV2 to TRBJ1-3; TRBD1 agrees at 7 bases. There are 14 residues in the CDR3. Germline CDR1 is SNHLY and CDR2 is FYNNEI. V trimming: 8 bases; J trimming: 0 bases; junction bases outside the gene matches: 4. The CDR3 loop reads CASRDSVSGNTIYF. DNA of the CDR3: TGTGCCAGCCGGGACAGCGTCTCTGGAAACACCATATATTTT. The full variable domain, its missing parts supplied by reference TRBV2 and TRBJ1-3, is EPEVTQTPSHQVTQMGQEVILRCVPISNHLYFYWYRQILGQKVEFLVSFYNNEISEKSEIFDDQFSVERPDGSNFTLKIRSTKLEDSAMYFCASRDSVSGNTIYFGEGSWLTVV.

This clone appeared a single time. The chain links TRBV7-7 to TRBJ2-5, with D possibly being TRBD1 (5 bases). Germline loops: CDR1 SSHAT, CDR2 FNYEAQ (reference sequence). The CDR3 consists of 15 residues. The germline V and J ends were trimmed by 1 base and 1 base, with 10 bases remaining between them. The chain's CDR3 is CASSLGQGFQETQYF. The CDR3 bases are TGTGCCAGCAGCTTAGGCCAGGGTTTCCAAGAGACCCAGTACTTC.

The chain uses TRBV2 and TRBJ1-2, with 8 bases matching TRBD1. V shed 3 bases and J 1 base; nucleotides not matched to a gene: 1. The CDR3 has 14 amino acids. The germline V gene encodes CDR1 SNHLY and CDR2 FYNNEI. The CDR3 protein is CASSEGQVNYGYTF. DNA of the CDR3: TGTGCCAGCAGTGAGGGACAGGTTAACTATGGCTACACCTTC. The entire variable domain, with the rest obtained from reference TRBV2 and TRBJ1-2, is as follows: EPEVTQTPSHQVTQMGQEVILRCVPISNHLYFYWYRQILGQKVEFLVSFYNNEISEKSEIFDDQFSVERPDGSNFTLKIRSTKLEDSAMYFCASSEGQVNYGYTFGSGTRLTVV.

The chain links TRBV7-9 to TRBJ2-5; 7 bases match TRBD1. After removal of 0 bases from V and 2 bases from J, the junction contained 3 bases not matched to a gene. Looked up from germline, CDR1 is SEHNR and CDR2 is FQNEAQ (reference sequence). This CDR3 region has 15 residues. CDR3 in DNA: TGTGCCAGCAGCTTAGCCAGGACAGGACAAGAGACCCAGTACTTC. It specifies CASSLARTGQETQYF.

This chain connects TRBV19 to TRBJ2-1, with a possible D match to TRBD2 (6 bases). Germline values: CDR1 LNHDA, CDR2 SQIVND (reference sequence). Trimming shortened V by 5 bases and J by 2 bases, and 25 bases separated the two germline ends. The CDR3 extends over 19 amino acids. The CDR3 bases are TGTGCCAGTAGTCCCTCAGTGGGTGGTGCGGGAAGAGCCTACAATGAGCAGTTCTTC. This encodes CASSPSVGGAGRAYNEQFF. The full variable domain, in which reference TRBV19 and TRBJ2-1 provide the parts outside the CDR3, is DGGITQSPKYLFRKEGQNVTLSCEQNLNHDAMYWYRQDPGQGLRLIYYSQIVNDFQKGDIAEGYSVSREKKESFPLTVTSAQKNPTAFYLCASSPSVGGAGRAYNEQFFGPGTRLTVL.

The V call is TRBV30, the J call TRBJ2-5; TRBD1 aligns across 7 bases. Germline V gives CDR1 GTSNPN, CDR2 SVGIG (reference sequence). This CDR3 spans 13 amino acids. The V and J ends lost 3 bases and 3 bases, in that order; junction bases with no gene match: 4. CDR3 DNA sequence: TGTGCCTGGAGAAACAGGGGAAAAGAGACCCAGTACTTC. Its translation: CAWRNRGKETQYF.

The rearrangement joins TRBV9 to TRBJ1-2; D gene ambiguous. Trimming pared 8 bases from V and 7 bases from J, leaving 18 bases between. Germline V gene sequence: CDR1 SGDLS, CDR2 YYNGEE. CDR3 length: 13 amino acids. CDR3 coding DNA: TGTGCCAGTACTCCCCCGGGAGCGTCTGGCTACACCTTC. Translating it yields CASTPPGASGYTF.

The J gene is TRBJ1-2, the V gene TRBV2; TRBD1 aligns across 10 bases. CDR1 and CDR2 from the germline V gene are SNHLY and FYNNEI. V trimming: 6 bases; J trimming: 4 bases; junction bases outside the gene matches: 2. There are 13 residues in the CDR3. Here the CDR3 reads CASRRDRGYGYTF. The DNA of the CDR3 is TGTGCCAGCAGGCGGGACAGGGGCTATGGCTACACCTTC.

The chain uses TRBV6-5 and TRBJ1-1; 7 bases map to TRBD1. Germline CDR1 reads MNHEY; CDR2 reads SVGAGI. The junction had 5 bases not matched to a gene; V was cut back by 7 bases and J by 3 bases. The CDR3 is made up of 13 amino acids. Written as DNA, the CDR3 is TGTGCCAGCAATGCAGGGGGGTACACTGAAGCTTTCTTT. Encoded protein: CASNAGGYTEAFF.

This clone was recorded once. The rearrangement links TRBV12-3 or TRBV12-4 to TRBJ2-7, with D possibly being TRBD1 (5 bases). This CDR3 has 12 amino acids. Trimming cost V 4 bases and J 8 bases, with 12 bases left between them. CDR3 sequence reads: CASSSTEIKQYF. CDR3 DNA: TGTGCCAGCAGTTCGACAGAAATCAAGCAGTACTTC.

This clone was seen only a few times. The V call is TRBV7-9, the J call TRBJ2-1; maybe TRBD2 (6 bases). The CDR3 runs 13 residues. Deletions cut 6 bases from V and 8 bases from J, with 14 bases between. The germline V gene encodes CDR1 SEHNR and CDR2 FQNEAQ (reference sequence). The CDR3, as DNA: TGTGCCAGCAGTCACGGAGGGCCTGATGAGCAGTTCTTC. Amino acid sequence: CASSHGGPDEQFF.

The chain links TRBV30 to TRBJ1-4, with TRBD1 matching 8 bases. The CDR3 loop spans 15 amino acids. V gave up 4 bases and J gave up 5 bases; unmatched junction bases: 9. Germline V gene data show CDR1 as GTSNPN and CDR2 as SVGIG (reference sequence). The CDR3 reads CAWNRKRDRNEKLFF. The DNA for the CDR3 is TGTGCCTGGAACCGAAAGAGGGACAGGAATGAAAAACTGTTTTTT.

The chain employs TRBV7-3 and TRBJ2-5; 7 nucleotides match TRBD2. The CDR3 totals 15 residues. V dropped 3 bases and J dropped 4; count of bases not matched to a gene: 8. CDR1 is SGHTA, CDR2 FQGTGA, per germline. This CDR3 reads CASSFTGGRGETQYF. DNA of the CDR3: TGTGCCAGCAGCTTTACCGGGGGGAGAGGAGAGACCCAGTACTTC. The entire variable domain, with the rest obtained from reference TRBV7-3 and TRBJ2-5, is as follows: GAGVSQTPSNKVTEKGKYVELRCDPISGHTALYWYRQSLGQGPEFLIYFQGTGAADDSGLPNDRFFAVRPEGSVSTLKIQRTERGDSAVYLCASSFTGGRGETQYFGPGTRLLVL.

The J gene is TRBJ1-1, the V gene TRBV19; D may be TRBD1 (5 bases). V lost 3 bases to trimming and J lost 4 bases, with 15 bases between them. Germline CDR1 reads LNHDA; CDR2 reads SQIVND (reference sequence). The CDR3 sequence is 15 residues long. CDR3 protein: CASSMSGAGGTEAFF. The DNA for the CDR3 is TGTGCCAGTAGTATGTCAGGCGCCGGGGGCACTGAAGCTTTCTTT. The complete variable domain, with remaining parts taken from reference TRBV19 and TRBJ1-1, reads DGGITQSPKYLFRKEGQNVTLSCEQNLNHDAMYWYRQDPGQGLRLIYYSQIVNDFQKGDIAEGYSVSREKKESFPLTVTSAQKNPTAFYLCASSMSGAGGTEAFFGQGTRLTVV.

The chain has TRBV24-1 and TRBJ2-1, with 10 bases lining up with TRBD2. This CDR3 is 15 amino acids long. V lost 4 bases and J lost 5; bases outside the gene matches: 4. Germline CDR1 KGHDR, CDR2 SFDVKD. This CDR3 is CATSESLAGHNEQFF. CDR3 sequence (DNA): TGTGCCACCAGTGAGTCACTAGCGGGGCACAATGAGCAGTTCTTC.

This sequence joins TRBV7-9 and TRBJ1-2; D is possibly TRBD1 (6 bases). The CDR3 has 15 residues. Germline V gene data show CDR1 as SEHNR and CDR2 as FQNEAQ (reference sequence). With 5 bases removed from V and 4 bases from J, the gap between germline ends came to 17 bases. Written as DNA, the CDR3 is TGTGCCAGCAGCCCCCCAGGGCAGGGGACCTATGGCTACACCTTC. Its translation is CASSPPGQGTYGYTF.

This clone was seen only a few times. The chain carries TRBV6-2 or TRBV6-3 and TRBJ2-1; D not resolved. V was clipped by 10 bases and J by 6 bases, with 13 bases between them. The CDR3 has 12 residues. Germline lookup yields CDR1 MNHEY and CDR2 SVGEGT. As DNA, the CDR3 is TGTGCCACCACCCCTGATAGCAATGAGCAGTTCTTC. Amino acids: CATTPDSNEQFF.

V is TRBV7-9 and J is TRBJ2-3; no reliable D call. In germline, CDR1 is SEHNR, CDR2 FQNEAQ (reference sequence). V was trimmed by 3 bases and J by 2 bases, leaving 12 bases between them. This CDR3 spans 15 amino acids. The CDR3: CASSFSSAYTDTQYF. The CDR3 DNA reads as TGTGCCAGCAGCTTCTCGAGCGCTTACACAGATACGCAGTATTTT.

This clone showed up just once. The chain links TRBV9 to TRBJ2-1; D perhaps matches TRBD2 (5 bases). V was cut by 3 bases and J by 2 bases, with 12 bases left in between. The CDR3 extends over 15 amino acids. The germline V gene has CDR1 SGDLS and CDR2 YYNGEE. The CDR3 spells CASSEGADPYNEQFF. CDR3 nucleotides: TGTGCCAGCAGCGAGGGAGCGGACCCCTACAATGAGCAGTTCTTC. Full variable domain (missing parts from reference TRBV9 and TRBJ2-1): DSGVTQTPKHLITATGQRVTLRCSPRSGDLSVYWYQQSLDQGLQFLIQYYNGEERAKGNILERFSAQQFPDLHSELNLSSLELGDSALYFCASSEGADPYNEQFFGPGTRLTVL.

The chain links TRBV11-2 to TRBJ1-4, with 12 bases that match TRBD1. This CDR3 has 16 residues. Losses at the gene ends were 5 bases for V and 8 bases for J; bases not matched to a gene: 9. CDR1 SGHAT and CDR2 FQNNGV come from the germline V gene. The CDR3 DNA sequence: TGTGCCAGCAGCAAGGGGACAGGGGGCCCTGGAGAAAAACTGTTTTTT. As protein: CASSKGTGGPGEKLFF.

There are many counts of this clone. One end of the junction varies from germline; a read error may be responsible. The V call is TRBV2, the J call TRBJ1-2, with 8 bases aligning to TRBD1. The CDR3 is made up of 14 amino acids. Germline V lookup: CDR1 SNHLY, CDR2 FYNNEI. The DNA of the CDR3 is TGTGCCAGCGGTGACCCAGGGGGCGTCTATGGCTACACCTTC. Its protein product is CASGDPGGVYGYTF.

The chain recombines TRBV10-3 with TRBJ1-4, with D maybe TRBD1 (5 bases). Germline CDR1 ENHRY, CDR2 SYGVKD. CDR3 length: 13 residues. With 10 bases removed from V and 1 base from J, the gap between germline ends came to 10 bases. CDR3 bases: TGTGCCACCCAGGGACTAACTAATGAAAAACTGTTTTTT. Translating gives CATQGLTNEKLFF.